The present entry profiles one TCR beta chain with its context. The target antigen is unknown. Time point defined: baseline, week 1 (first vaccination visit). Treatment defined: pre-vaccination baseline after standard-of-care therapy. The donors' diagnosis was new WHO grade 3 or 4 astrocytoma that was IDH1-mutant and ATRX-lost. TCRdb's copy holds only in-frame clones and misses some; the assay was immunoSEQ multiplex PCR. This sample yields about 98,000 clones, of which around nine tenths are seen a single time; roughly 0.54% belongs to the top ten. The CDR3 loop spans 12 amino acids. Trimming removed 0 bases from V and 3 bases from J, with 4 bases in between. Germline lookup yields CDR1 SGHRS and CDR2 YFSETQ. This entry belongs to a study of a mutant IDH1 vaccine in newly diagnosed glioma. About the research overall: Most patients had radiochemotherapy with temozolomide before enrollment; others had one alone. Findings and caveats of the study: The vaccine induced immune responses, and these occurred in over 90% of patients.

This sample comprised PBMCs, obtained from a glioma patient treated with radiotherapy, temozolomide or both. This clonotype was obtained from a woman between 45 and 60 years old with glioma. The rearrangement uses TRBV5-1 and TRBJ2-7, with D uncertain. The CDR3: CASSLGYYEQYF. The CDR3 bases are TGCGCCAGCAGCTTGGGCTACTACGAGCAGTACTTC. Full variable domain (outside the CDR3, taken from reference TRBV5-1 and TRBJ2-7): KAGVTQTPRYLIKTRGQQVTLSCSPISGHRSVSWYQQTPGQGLQFLFEYFSETQRNKGNFPGRFSGRQFSNSRSEMNVSTLELGDSALYLCASSLGYYEQYFGPGTRLTVT.